Below are 27 T cell receptor beta chains sequenced from a single sample in a study of shared clonotypes between healthy human individuals. In the naive CD8 group, cells lacked CD45RO and were positively selected for CCR7, so terminally differentiated effector memory CD45RA+ cells were left out. Clones were read by immunoSEQ multiplex PCR, and TCRdb kept only the in-frame ones, dropping some. The repertoire holds about 2,100,000 clones, with about 93% as singletons. The sample comprised naive CD8+ T cells from PBMCs. The receptors shown here come from a man aged 18 to 30 in good health. Some clones in this sample may be carry-over from other donors' samples.

This chain links TRBV6-1 with TRBJ1-4, with D possibly matching TRBD1 (5 bases). CDR1 MNHNS and CDR2 SASEGT come from the germline V gene. V lost 3 bases and J lost 7, with 12 bases in between. The CDR3 sequence is 14 residues long. The CDR3 here is CASSDRDVAEKLFF. CDR3 DNA sequence: TGTGCCAGCAGTGACAGGGACGTGGCTGAAAAACTGTTTTTT.

This chain connects TRBV2 to TRBJ2-3; the D call may be TRBD1 or TRBD2 (6 bases each). CDR1 SNHLY and CDR2 FYNNEI come from the germline V gene. The CDR3 spans 19 residues. Trimming took off 3 bases at V and 4 bases at J, with 26 bases between the two ends. Written as DNA, the CDR3 is TGTGCCAGCAGTGACGGCAGGGCACACCCTCGGGGGCCCGCAGATACGCAGTATTTT. Its translation: CASSDGRAHPRGPADTQYF. Full variable domain (remainder filled in from reference TRBV2 and TRBJ2-3): EPEVTQTPSHQVTQMGQEVILRCVPISNHLYFYWYRQILGQKVEFLVSFYNNEISEKSEIFDDQFSVERPDGSNFTLKIRSTKLEDSAMYFCASSDGRAHPRGPADTQYFGPGTRLTVL.

The chain combines TRBV7-9 with TRBJ1-4; D is ambiguous. Trimming removed 3 bases at V and 7 bases at J, with 21 bases between. This CDR3 contains 17 residues. Per the germline V gene, CDR1 is SEHNR and CDR2 is FQNEAQ (reference sequence). Here the CDR3 DNA reads TGTGCCAGCAGCTTTACTGTCGACTCCGAAAGAGGTGAAAAACTGTTTTTT. This codes for CASSFTVDSERGEKLFF. Variable domain in full (rest from reference TRBV7-9 and TRBJ1-4): DTGVSQNPRHKITKRGQNVTFRCDPISEHNRLYWYRQTLGQGPEFLTYFQNEAQLEKSRLLSDRFSAERPKGSFSTLEIQRTEQGDSAMYLCASSFTVDSERGEKLFFGSGTQLSVL.

The rearrangement joins TRBV11-2 to TRBJ1-4, with D possibly matching TRBD1 (6 bases). The germline CDR1 and CDR2 sequences are SGHAT and FQNNGV. The CDR3 has 16 residues. Trimming took off 1 base at V and 8 bases at J, with 17 bases between the two ends. The CDR3 DNA is TGTGCCAGCAGCTTAGCCGGGGGGGCGCCTCGGGAAAAACTGTTTTTT. This codes for CASSLAGGAPREKLFF.

V gene TRBV9 combines with J gene TRBJ2-5; 10 bases are a match to TRBD2. Germline lookup yields CDR1 SGDLS and CDR2 YYNGEE. V gave up 0 bases and J gave up 5 bases; unmatched junction bases: 4. This CDR3 spans 15 amino acids. CDR3 sequence (DNA): TGTGCCAGCAGCGTAGAGCGGGAGGGCGAGGAGACCCAGTACTTC. Its translation: CASSVEREGEETQYF.

This clone was seen once. This chain uses TRBV2 with TRBJ2-7, with D hard to call. V lost 2 bases to trimming and J lost 1 base, with 21 bases between them. This CDR3 has 18 residues. Germline CDR1 is SNHLY and CDR2 is FYNNEI. The chain's CDR3 is CASSESWPKGKVSYEQYF. CDR3 nucleotide sequence: TGTGCCAGCAGTGAATCTTGGCCAAAGGGAAAGGTTTCCTACGAGCAGTACTTC.

A single count supports this clone. The V gene is TRBV27, the J gene TRBJ2-1, with 9 bases that match TRBD1. Germline values: CDR1 MNHEY, CDR2 SMNVEV (reference sequence). CDR3 length: 15 residues. Trimming removed 5 bases from V and 9 bases from J; junction bases left unmatched: 11. This CDR3 reads CASSPGTGIGSEQFF. The CDR3 bases are TGTGCCAGCAGTCCTGGGACAGGGATCGGCAGTGAGCAGTTCTTC.

The rearrangement joins TRBV11-2 to TRBJ1-1, with TRBD1 as a possible D gene (6 bases). Germline lookup yields CDR1 SGHAT and CDR2 FQNNGV. Trimming left V 1 base short and J 0 bases short, with 9 bases between. This CDR3 region has 15 residues. CDR3 bases: TGTGCCAGCAGCTTAGGCCCAGGGGTGAACACTGAAGCTTTCTTT. It codes for CASSLGPGVNTEAFF.

This chain joins TRBV14 and TRBJ1-2; 8 bases align to TRBD1. Trimming at V came to 0 bases and at J to 4 bases, leaving 16 bases not matched to a gene. This CDR3 is 19 amino acids long. Germline V gene lookup returns CDR1 SGHDN and CDR2 FVKESK. The CDR3 nucleotides are TGTGCCAGCAGCCAAGATTTCAGGGACAGGAGTCGGGAAGGCTATGGCTACACCTTC. It yields the protein CASSQDFRDRSREGYGYTF.

The J gene is TRBJ2-2, the V gene TRBV4-3; the D gene is possibly TRBD1 (6 bases). V was clipped by 0 bases and J by 9 bases, with 14 bases between them. This CDR3 contains 15 residues. CDR1 and CDR2 (germline): LGHNA, YSLEER. This CDR3 is CASSQEGAVRRELFF. DNA for the CDR3: TGCGCCAGCAGCCAAGAGGGGGCGGTAAGGAGGGAGCTGTTTTTT.

This chain uses TRBV7-6 with TRBJ2-3; D not resolved. V was trimmed by 5 bases and J by 1 base, leaving 10 bases between them. The germline V gene has CDR1 SGHVS and CDR2 FNYEAQ. The length of the CDR3 is 14 residues. The CDR3 DNA is TGTGCCAGCAGCATTGGACCGGGCACAGATACGCAGTATTTT. Amino acids: CASSIGPGTDTQYF.

The rearrangement uses TRBV14 and TRBJ2-5, with D maybe TRBD2 (6 bases). This CDR3 is built from 17 residues. CDR1 and CDR2 (germline): SGHDN, FVKESK. Trimming removed 0 bases from V and 1 base from J, with 15 bases in between. The DNA for the CDR3 is TGTGCCAGCAGCCAAGATCAGTCGCGGGATCTCCAAGAGACCCAGTACTTC. Its translation is CASSQDQSRDLQETQYF.

This clone was observed a few times. The rearrangement links TRBV28 to TRBJ1-2; D perhaps matches TRBD1 (5 bases). CDR1 and CDR2 (germline): MDHEN, SYDVKM. With 2 bases removed from V and 3 bases from J, the gap between germline ends came to 10 bases. CDR3 length: 14 amino acids. CDR3 sequence reads: CASSLGAADYGYTF. CDR3 in DNA: TGTGCCAGCAGTTTAGGGGCAGCCGACTATGGCTACACCTTC.

This rearrangement joins TRBV4-1 to TRBJ2-1, with 8 nucleotides matching TRBD2. The CDR3 length is 17 residues. V dropped 2 bases and J dropped 6; count of bases not matched to a gene: 12. CDR1 is MGHRA and CDR2 is YSYEKL in the germline V gene. The CDR3 sequence is CASSQSPLAVSLNEQFF. The CDR3 coding sequence is TGCGCCAGCAGCCAATCCCCACTAGCGGTCTCTCTCAATGAGCAGTTCTTC.

V and J are TRBV10-3 and TRBJ2-1; a possible D gene is TRBD2 (6 bases). V was pared by 4 bases and J by 0 bases, with 16 bases between. The CDR3 totals 17 residues. Germline CDR1 ENHRY, CDR2 SYGVKD. The CDR3 sequence is CAISGGEGAASYNEQFF. The CDR3 nucleotides are TGTGCCATCAGTGGGGGGGAAGGGGCCGCCTCCTACAATGAGCAGTTCTTC.

The CDR3 coding sequence is TGTGCCAGCAGCCAAGGGGGGGCCTCCGGCGATGAGCAGTTCTTC. It translates to CASSQGGASGDEQFF. The V call is TRBV4-2, the J call TRBJ2-1; D possibly matches TRBD1 or TRBD2 (6 bases each). Germline-derived CDR1 and CDR2 are LGHNA and YNFKEQ. The CDR3 covers 15 residues. Trimming removed 1 base from V and 8 bases from J, with 15 bases in between.

The rearrangement links TRBV7-9 to TRBJ2-1; D is undetermined. Trimming removed 5 bases from V and 6 bases from J, with 14 bases in between. Looked up from germline, CDR1 is SEHNR and CDR2 is FQNEAQ (reference sequence). The CDR3 sequence is 14 residues long. CDR3 loop: CASSTLAAGNEQFF. Written as DNA, the CDR3 is TGTGCCAGCAGCACCCTCGCGGCCGGCAATGAGCAGTTCTTC.

Only a few counts were recorded for this clone. V gene TRBV5-1 combines with J gene TRBJ1-2; D is undetermined. Germline assignment: CDR1 SGHRS and CDR2 YFSETQ. The CDR3 is made up of 13 amino acids. V was clipped by 0 bases and J by 8 bases, with 11 bases between them. The CDR3 here is CASSLGVTGGYTF. In nucleotides, the CDR3 is TGCGCCAGCAGCTTGGGTGTGACGGGCGGCTACACCTTC.

In regard to this clone: This sample includes further DNA sequences coding for the same CDR3. Written as DNA, the CDR3 is TGCAGTGCTAGAAATGGTGAGCAGTTCTTC. Translated, it gives CSARNGEQFF. V gene TRBV20-1 combines with J gene TRBJ2-1; D uncertain. CDR1 and CDR2 from the germline V gene are DFQATT and SNEGSKA (reference sequence). V was trimmed by 2 bases and J by 9 bases, leaving 5 bases between them. The CDR3 contains 10 residues.

This chain links TRBV7-9 with TRBJ2-5; D perhaps matches TRBD2 (7 bases). The V end was cut by 1 base, the J end by 1 base, with 13 bases between. Germline loops: CDR1 SEHNR, CDR2 FQNEAQ (reference sequence). The CDR3 spans 16 residues. The CDR3 protein is CASSLGGLAVQETQYF. In DNA, the CDR3 is TGTGCCAGCAGCTTAGGGGGGCTAGCGGTCCAAGAGACCCAGTACTTC. Together with reference TRBV7-9 and TRBJ2-5, the CDR3 gives the full variable domain: DTGVSQNPRHKITKRGQNVTFRCDPISEHNRLYWYRQTLGQGPEFLTYFQNEAQLEKSRLLSDRFSAERPKGSFSTLEIQRTEQGDSAMYLCASSLGGLAVQETQYFGPGTRLLVL.

This clone was counted between two and nine times. Sequence at one end of the junction differs from germline and may be a read error. The chain couples TRBV13 to TRBJ1-4; TRBD1 might be the D (6 bases). This CDR3 region has 13 residues. Germline V lookup: CDR1 PRHDT, CDR2 FYEKMQ (reference sequence). The CDR3 DNA is TGTGCCAGCAGCTTAGGGAACAGGGCATGGTCGAGGTTT. Translated, it gives CASSLGNRAWSRF.

The rearrangement uses TRBV5-6 and TRBJ1-5; no reliable D call. The CDR3 contains 15 residues. The germline gives CDR1 SGHDT, CDR2 YYEEEE. V shed 4 bases and J shed 0 bases, with 11 bases lying between them. The CDR3 reads CASSRAIPSNQPQHF. DNA of the CDR3: TGTGCCAGCAGCCGCGCGATACCTAGCAATCAGCCCCAGCATTTT.

This sequence joins TRBV2 and TRBJ2-1, with TRBD2 identical over 9 bases. Trimming took 7 bases from V and 4 from J; bases not matched to a gene: 8. Germline V gives CDR1 SNHLY, CDR2 FYNNEI. This CDR3 spans 15 amino acids. CDR3 DNA: TGTGCCAGCACTGCACTAGCGGGCCCTTACAATGAGCAGTTCTTC. Protein: CASTALAGPYNEQFF. The full variable domain, in which reference TRBV2 and TRBJ2-1 provide the parts outside the CDR3, is EPEVTQTPSHQVTQMGQEVILRCVPISNHLYFYWYRQILGQKVEFLVSFYNNEISEKSEIFDDQFSVERPDGSNFTLKIRSTKLEDSAMYFCASTALAGPYNEQFFGPGTRLTVL.

The V call is TRBV27, the J call TRBJ2-1, with TRBD2 matching over 7 bases. The germline gives CDR1 MNHEY, CDR2 SMNVEV (reference sequence). The CDR3 sequence is 12 residues long. V lost 5 bases, J lost 7 bases, and 2 bases stayed unmatched. The CDR3 loop is CASSGGLNEQFF. The CDR3 DNA reads as TGTGCCAGCAGTGGGGGACTAAATGAGCAGTTCTTC.

The rearrangement links TRBV28 to TRBJ2-1, with D unresolved. CDR3 length: 17 amino acids. The germline V gene has CDR1 MDHEN and CDR2 SYDVKM. Trimming stripped 6 bases from V and 0 bases from J, with 18 bases between. CDR3 bases: TGTGCCAGCAGCATAGGTGCTTCGGTCGACTCCTACAATGAGCAGTTCTTC. It encodes CASSIGASVDSYNEQFF.

V usage is TRBV15 and J usage is TRBJ1-5; a weak D match, TRBD1 (5 bases). The CDR3 sequence is 13 residues long. With 6 bases removed from V and 3 bases from J, the gap between germline ends came to 9 bases. The germline gives CDR1 LNHNV, CDR2 YYDKDF (reference sequence). CDR3 bases: TGTGCCACCAGGGGGACCGACAATCAGCCCCAGCATTTT. Translated, it gives CATRGTDNQPQHF. The full variable domain, in which reference TRBV15 and TRBJ1-5 provide the parts outside the CDR3, is DAMVIQNPRYQVTQFGKPVTLSCSQTLNHNVMYWYQQKSSQAPKLLFHYYDKDFNNEADTPDNFQSRRPNTSFCFLDIRSPGLGDTAMYLCATRGTDNQPQHFGDGTRLSIL.

The chain carries TRBV6-5 and TRBJ1-1, with 8 nucleotides matching TRBD1. CDR3 length: 14 residues. The junction had 12 bases not matched to a gene; V was cut back by 8 bases and J by 7 bases. Germline values: CDR1 MNHEY, CDR2 SVGAGI. In nucleotides, the CDR3 is TGTGCCAGCCAGGACAGGGCTCTTGACGATGAAGCTTTCTTT. Translating gives CASQDRALDDEAFF.